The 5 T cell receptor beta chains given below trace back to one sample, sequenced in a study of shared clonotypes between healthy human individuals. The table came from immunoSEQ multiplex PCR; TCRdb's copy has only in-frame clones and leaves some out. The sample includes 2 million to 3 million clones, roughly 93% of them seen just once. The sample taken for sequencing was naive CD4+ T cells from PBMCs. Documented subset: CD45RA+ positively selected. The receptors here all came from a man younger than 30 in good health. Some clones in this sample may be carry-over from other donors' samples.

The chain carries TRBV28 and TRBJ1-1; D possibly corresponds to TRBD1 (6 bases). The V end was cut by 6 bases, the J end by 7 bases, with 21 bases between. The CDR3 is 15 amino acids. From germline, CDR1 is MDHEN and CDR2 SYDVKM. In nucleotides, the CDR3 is TGTGCCAGCAGGGGGACGGCTGAGGGGGTTCGTGAAGCTTTCTTT. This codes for CASRGTAEGVREAFF.

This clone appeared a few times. Here the CDR3 reads CASSLTDRGWANVLTF. The CDR3 DNA sequence: TGTGCCAGCAGCTTAACCGACAGGGGTTGGGCCAACGTCCTGACTTTC. This chain joins TRBV7-2 and TRBJ2-6, with 8 bases that match TRBD1. Per germline, CDR1 SGHTA and CDR2 FQGNSA. The CDR3 consists of 16 residues. J was trimmed by 5 bases and V by 2 bases; bases with no gene match: 5.

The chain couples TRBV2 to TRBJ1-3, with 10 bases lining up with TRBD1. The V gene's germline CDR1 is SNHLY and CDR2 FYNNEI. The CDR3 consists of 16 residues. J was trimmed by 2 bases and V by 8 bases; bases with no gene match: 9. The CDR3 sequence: CASHQSGTGAGNTIYF. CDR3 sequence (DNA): TGTGCCAGCCACCAATCCGGGACAGGGGCTGGAAACACCATATATTTT. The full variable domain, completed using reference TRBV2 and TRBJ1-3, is EPEVTQTPSHQVTQMGQEVILRCVPISNHLYFYWYRQILGQKVEFLVSFYNNEISEKSEIFDDQFSVERPDGSNFTLKIRSTKLEDSAMYFCASHQSGTGAGNTIYFGEGSWLTVV.

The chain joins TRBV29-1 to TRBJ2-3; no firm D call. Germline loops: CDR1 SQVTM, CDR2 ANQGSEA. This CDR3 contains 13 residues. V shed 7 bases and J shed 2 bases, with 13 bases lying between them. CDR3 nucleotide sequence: TGCAGCGCCGGTGAACCGAACACAGATACGCAGTATTTT. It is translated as CSAGEPNTDTQYF.

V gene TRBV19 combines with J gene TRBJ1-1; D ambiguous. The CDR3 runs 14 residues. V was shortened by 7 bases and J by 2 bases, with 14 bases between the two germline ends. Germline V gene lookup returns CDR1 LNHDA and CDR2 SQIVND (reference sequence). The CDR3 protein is CASTRRTGNTEAFF. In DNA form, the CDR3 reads TGTGCCAGTACGCGCAGGACGGGAAACACTGAAGCTTTCTTT.